This T cell receptor (beta chain) was documented in a study of T cell responses to AZD1222 COVID-19 vaccine. Notes on the study in general: The span of vaccine-associated CD4 TCRs extended across spike, with dominance at 160-218 and 743-854. Baseline antibody screening turned up just a handful of seropositive AZD1222 recipients.

On this clone itself: As yet, its antigen is unknown.

Assay used: immunoSEQ multiplex PCR; TCRdb lists only in-frame clones, some missing. The data show around 120,000 clones, with roughly nine tenths seen just once and roughly 1.4% held by the top ten. Pooling covered second doses at about 4 or about 12 weeks. The receptor was derived from an adult who received the AZD1222 COVID-19 vaccine. This sample comprised peripheral blood, obtained 28 days after the second AZD1222 dose.

The CDR3 protein is CASSLGRGTINEQFF. Written as DNA, the CDR3 is TGTGCCAGCAGTTTAGGCAGGGGGACCATCAATGAGCAGTTCTTC. The chain carries TRBV28 and TRBJ2-1; 7 bases fit TRBD1. This CDR3 is 15 amino acids long. Germline lookup yields CDR1 MDHEN and CDR2 SYDVKM. Losses at the gene ends were 2 bases for V and 6 bases for J; bases not matched to a gene: 7.